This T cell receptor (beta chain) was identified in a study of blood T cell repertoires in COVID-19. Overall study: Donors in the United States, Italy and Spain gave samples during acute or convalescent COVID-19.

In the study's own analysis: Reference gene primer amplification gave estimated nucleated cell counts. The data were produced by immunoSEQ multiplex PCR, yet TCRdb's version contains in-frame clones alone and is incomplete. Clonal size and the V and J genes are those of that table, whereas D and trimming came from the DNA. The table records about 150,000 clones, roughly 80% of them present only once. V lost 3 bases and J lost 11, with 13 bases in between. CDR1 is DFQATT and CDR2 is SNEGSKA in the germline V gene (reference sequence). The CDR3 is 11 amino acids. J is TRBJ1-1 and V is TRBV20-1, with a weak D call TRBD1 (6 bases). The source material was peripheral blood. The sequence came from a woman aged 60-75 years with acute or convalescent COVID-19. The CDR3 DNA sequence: TGCAGTGCTAGCAGCGGACAGAAGGCTTTCTTT. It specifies CSASSGQKAFF.